This T cell receptor beta chain was captured in a study of a mutant IDH1 vaccine in newly diagnosed glioma. Time point: week 5, during vaccination. Topical imiquimod was applied with each vaccine dose, which held 300 ug of mutant IDH1 20-mer peptide. CDR1 is MGHRA and CDR2 is YSYEKL in the germline V gene. With V trimmed by 4 bases and J by 2 bases, 4 bases remained unmatched. There are 17 residues in the CDR3. To note about this clone: No antigen is known for it.

Study conclusions and caveats: No link was apparently found between pseudoprogression and changes in top peripheral T cell clonotypes.

Assay: immunoSEQ multiplex PCR; the TCRdb copy retains only in-frame clones and omits some. The table includes around 58,000 clones, 75% to 85% detected once. The chain links TRBV4-1 to TRBJ2-1; 14 nucleotides align to TRBD2. The sequence came from a man aged 25 to 40 with glioma. Sequenced material: PBMCs, taken from a glioma patient whose treatment included an IDH1 peptide vaccine. The CDR3 sequence is CASSPTTSGGAYNEQFF. The DNA for the CDR3 is TGCGCCAGCAGCCCCACGACTAGCGGGGGGGCCTACAATGAGCAGTTCTTC.